Listed below are T cell receptor beta chains from one sample, sequenced in a study of OX40 agonist ivuxolimab in advanced cancers. TCRdb's copy holds only in-frame clones and misses some; the assay was immunoSEQ multiplex PCR. The table has around 72,000 clones, just over 85% seen once. Here the sequenced sample was CD4+ or CD8+ T cells sorted from blood, taken in a trial of the OX40 agonist ivuxolimab. These receptors all come from an adult with an advanced solid tumor such as melanoma, head and neck, liver or kidney cancer. CDR3s include the opening cysteine and the closing phenylalanine or tryptophan. D genes are given only for firm matches. A row's size may be missing; if present it is once, few, many or a size class.

size	V	length	J	D	DNA	CDR3
NA	TRBV6-5	13	TRBJ1-1	NA	TGTGCCAGCTCCCCCCCGGAGCGCCTTGAAGCTTTCTTT	CASSPPERLEAFF
NA	TRBV2	15	TRBJ2-1	NA	TGTGCCAGCAGTCCTCAAGGGGGGATTTACAATGAGCAGTTCTTC	CASSPQGGIYNEQFF
NA	TRBV18	16	TRBJ2-5	TRBD1	TGTGCCAGCTCACCTGGGCCCAGGGGGACGCAAGAGACCCAGTACTTC	CASSPGPRGTQETQYF
NA	TRBV11-3	15	TRBJ1-5	TRBD1	TGTGCCAGCAGCTTAGAGGCAGGGGGCGTTCAGCCCCAGCATTTT	CASSLEAGGVQPQHF
NA	TRBV7-3	14	TRBJ2-1	TRBD2	TGTGCCAGCAGCTCGGGACTAGTTACCGGTGAGCAGTTCTTC	CASSSGLVTGEQFF
NA	TRBV5-4	16	TRBJ2-7	TRBD1	TGTGCCAGCAGTTTTTTTACCGGGACAGGGACCCACGAGCAGTACTTC	CASSFFTGTGTHEQYF
NA	TRBV14	16	TRBJ1-4	NA	TGTGTCAGCAGCCTTAAGTATAGGGGCGCTGGGGAAAAACTGTTTTTT	CVSSLKYRGAGEKLFF
NA	TRBV5-1	16	TRBJ2-7	TRBD1	TGCGCCAGCAGCTTGGAAGGGACAGGGTCCCCCTACGAGCAGTACTTC	CASSLEGTGSPYEQYF
NA	TRBV7-9	15	TRBJ1-2	NA	TGTGCCAGCAGTTTCCCGGGGAGCAGCCCGGGAGGCTACACCTTC	CASSFPGSSPGGYTF
NA	TRBV5-1	15	TRBJ2-3	NA	TGCGCCAGCAGCGATCGGCCTAGTTTCACAGATACGCAGTATTTT	CASSDRPSFTDTQYF
many	TRBV30	16	TRBJ2-1	TRBD2	TGTGCCTGGAGTGTGTCTGATCGCGGGGGGGCTGTCGAGCAGTTCTTC	CAWSVSDRGGAVEQFF
NA	TRBV29-1	15	TRBJ2-2	TRBD1	TGCAGCGCATTAGGACAGGGGAGAAGGGCCGGGGAGCTGTTTTTT	CSALGQGRRAGELFF
NA	TRBV11-2	16	TRBJ1-1	NA	TGTGCCAGCGCCCTGGCGCCGACCTCCGGGTACACTGAAGCTTTCTTT	CASALAPTSGYTEAFF
NA	TRBV6-6	11	TRBJ2-5	NA	TGTGCCAGCAGTTACCGGGAGACCCAGTACTTC	CASSYRETQYF
NA	TRBV18	14	TRBJ2-7	NA	TGTGCCAGCTCACCGACGGGACTGAACTACGAGCAGTACTTC	CASSPTGLNYEQYF
NA	TRBV9	14	TRBJ1-2	NA	TGTGCCAGCGGGCGGCAGGTCGGGAACTATGGCTACACCTTC	CASGRQVGNYGYTF
NA	TRBV5-1	16	TRBJ1-1	TRBD1	TGCGCCAGCAGCCCCGGGAACTACCCAGGGGGCACTGAAGCTTTCTTT	CASSPGNYPGGTEAFF
NA	TRBV15	15	TRBJ1-5	NA	TGTGCCACCAGCAGAGTTGGCGGGAGCAATCAGCCCCAGCATTTT	CATSRVGGSNQPQHF
NA	TRBV2	15	TRBJ2-2	NA	TGTGCCAGCAGTGCGGGACCCCAGAACACCGGGGAGCTGTTTTTT	CASSAGPQNTGELFF
NA	TRBV7-3	15	TRBJ2-2	NA	TGTGCCAGCAGCTCCAATAGACACGGCACCGGGGAGCTGTTTTTT	CASSSNRHGTGELFF
NA	TRBV19	14	TRBJ2-5	TRBD1	TGTGCCAGTAGTATGGGACAGGGGTTAGAGACCCAGTACTTC	CASSMGQGLETQYF
NA	TRBV7-7	14	TRBJ2-2	NA	TGTGCCAGCAGCGAGCAGACGAACACCGGGGAGCTGTTTTTT	CASSEQTNTGELFF
NA	TRBV29-1	14	TRBJ2-5	NA	TGCAGCGTTGAAGATCGGCCGGAACCGAAGACCCAGTACTTC	CSVEDRPEPKTQYF
NA	TRBV10-1	14	TRBJ1-2	TRBD1	TGCGCCAGCAGGGGCTGGGGGGACAGCAATGGCTACACCTTC	CASRGWGDSNGYTF
NA	TRBV19	16	TRBJ1-4	TRBD1	TGTGCCAGTAGTCCCCCCAGGGGGGGTCAGGCTGAAAAACTGTTTTTT	CASSPPRGGQAEKLFF
NA	TRBV5-6	12	TRBJ1-1	TRBD1	TGTGCCAGCAGAGGGACAGAGGCTGAAGCTTTCTTT	CASRGTEAEAFF
NA	TRBV11-2	15	TRBJ2-6	NA	TGTGCCAGCAGCTTAGCTGGGCTCGGGGCCAACGTCCTGACTTTC	CASSLAGLGANVLTF
NA	TRBV7-2	15	TRBJ1-1	NA	TGTGCCAGCAGCTTTTCAGCCGGGCGTAACACTGAAGCTTTCTTT	CASSFSAGRNTEAFF
few	TRBV29-1	13	TRBJ2-3	TRBD1	TGCAGCGTTACAAGACAGGGGCCAGATACGCAGTATTTT	CSVTRQGPDTQYF
NA	TRBV9	16	TRBJ1-1	TRBD1	TGTGCCAGCAGCGTAGGGGACAGGGGGCAACGGACTGAAGCTTTCTTT	CASSVGDRGQRTEAFF
NA	TRBV29-1	16	TRBJ2-5	TRBD1	TGCAGCGTTCAACACTCCGGGACAGGGGAATGGGGGACCCAGTACTTC	CSVQHSGTGEWGTQYF
NA	TRBV5-4	16	TRBJ1-2	TRBD1	TGTGCCAGCAGCTTGCCACTGGGACAGGGAATAAGAGGCTACACCTTC	CASSLPLGQGIRGYTF
NA	TRBV5-6	15	TRBJ1-3	NA	TGTGCCAGCAGCTTGTTTACCGGTTCTGGAAACACCATATATTTT	CASSLFTGSGNTIYF
NA	TRBV5-4	12	TRBJ2-2	NA	TGTGCCAGCAGCTTATCTACCGGGGAGCTGTTTTTT	CASSLSTGELFF
few	TRBV27	15	TRBJ2-3	NA	TGTGCCAGCAGTTTTCCGGATCTGAGCACAGATACGCAGTATTTT	CASSFPDLSTDTQYF
NA	TRBV5-6	14	TRBJ1-4	NA	TGTGCCAGCAGCTTGGCAGGGCCGGGGGAAAAACTGTTTTTT	CASSLAGPGEKLFF
NA	TRBV29-1	12	TRBJ2-3	NA	TGCAGCGTTAAAGAGGGCACAGATACGCAGTATTTT	CSVKEGTDTQYF
NA	TRBV2	12	TRBJ1-5	NA	TGTGCCAGCAGTAGAGATTATCAGCCCCAGCATTTT	CASSRDYQPQHF